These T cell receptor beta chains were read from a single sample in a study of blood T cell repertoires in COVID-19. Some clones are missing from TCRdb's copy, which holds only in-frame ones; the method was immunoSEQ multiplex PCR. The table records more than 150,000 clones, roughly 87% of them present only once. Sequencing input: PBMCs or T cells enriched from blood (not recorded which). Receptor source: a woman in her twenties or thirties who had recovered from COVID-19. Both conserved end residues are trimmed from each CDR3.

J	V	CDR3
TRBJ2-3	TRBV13	ASSLGDRGADTQY
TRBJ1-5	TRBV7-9	ASSPQAGLNQH
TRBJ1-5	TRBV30	AWSGDRGKPQH
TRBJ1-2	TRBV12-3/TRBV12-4	ASTLTVNYGYT
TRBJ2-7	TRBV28	ATGGGYEQY
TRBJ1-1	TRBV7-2	ASSLLNPGQVNTEAF
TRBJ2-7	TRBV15	ATRPGQGVHEQY
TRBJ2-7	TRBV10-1	ASSESDRGLEQY
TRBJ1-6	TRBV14	ASSHRIGGRGDSPLH
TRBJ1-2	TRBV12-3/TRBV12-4	ASSWGQGSGYT
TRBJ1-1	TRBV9	ASSVTGGDTEAF
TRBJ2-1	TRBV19	ASSGGVGHNEQF
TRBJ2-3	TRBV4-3	ASSQDLLAGDTQY
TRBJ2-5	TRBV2	ASVRGAQETQY
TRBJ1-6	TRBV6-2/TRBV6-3	ASSLRTSSSYNSPLH
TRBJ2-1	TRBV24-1	ATSDFQAGVLDEQF
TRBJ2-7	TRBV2	ASTTAAAPSSYEQY
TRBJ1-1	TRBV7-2	ASSLSGILDTEAF
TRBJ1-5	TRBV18	ASSPQGQGGNQPQH
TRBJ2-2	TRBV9	ASSVGGNTGELF
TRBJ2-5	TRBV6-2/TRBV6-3	ASSPSRKETQY
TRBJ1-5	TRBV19	ASAGESNQPQH
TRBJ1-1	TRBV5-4	ASSPGQNTEAF
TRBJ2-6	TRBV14	ASSHLDRGLAGANVLT
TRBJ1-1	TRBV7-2	ASSLGGGWTEAF
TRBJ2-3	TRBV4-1	ASSHPRDTQY
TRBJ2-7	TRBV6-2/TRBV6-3	ASSYSGGRKYEQY
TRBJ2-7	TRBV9	ASSPAGGVSYEQY
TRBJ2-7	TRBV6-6	ASTGGAGSNEQY
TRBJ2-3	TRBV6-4	ASSDSLGAGGLSASTDTQY
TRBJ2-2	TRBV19	ASSATSGRIGTGELF
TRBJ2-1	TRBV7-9	ASSGDKSSYNEQF
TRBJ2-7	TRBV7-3	ASSSQEGYEQY